This is a list of T cell receptor beta chains from one sample in a study of siplizumab effects on memory and regulatory T cells. Profiled with immunoSEQ multiplex PCR; TCRdb holds only in-frame clones, not every one. The sample yields more than 85,000 clones, about 93% seen once. Source material: CD4+ T cells sorted from blood. The receptors derive from a human donor in good health. Both conserved end residues are trimmed from each CDR3. Fields, in order: V gene, CDR3 length, D gene, CDR3 protein. A D gene is named only where the DNA matches it firmly.

>TRBV6-5|12|-
ASSGIGRTGELF
>TRBV7-3|12|-
ASSLVPGRGTQY
>TRBV19|15|-
ASSIASSGPSGNTIY
>TRBV7-8|11|-
ASSLDRNTEAF
>TRBV5-8|13|TRBD2
ASSLGLAGEDTQY
>TRBV30|13|TRBD1
AWSRQGVSTYGYT
>TRBV18|14|-
ASSQDPTSSYNEQF
>TRBV14|17|-
ASSQALPRYFANTGELF
>TRBV6-1|12|-
ASSRLSNTGELF
>TRBV6-4|13|-
ASSESWRWNTEAF
>TRBV5-1|13|-
ASRLSDTGVYEQY
>TRBV27|13|-
ASREWQGNLETQY
>TRBV7-2|14|TRBD1
ASSFGGGQGAYEQY
>TRBV6-5|13|-
ASSYRTSVIYEQY
>TRBV19|13|TRBD1
ATHIQGTNTGELF
>TRBV4-1|13|-
ASSRPTRIGETQY
>TRBV15|13|-
ATSRGKGSGEKLF
>TRBV5-1|14|TRBD1
ASSLLRTGNTDTQY
>TRBV7-8|17|-
ASSLQVSAGWSSYNEQF
>TRBV7-9|13|TRBD2
ASSLSGRTNYEQY
>TRBV30|13|-
AWSNGVGSGNTIY
>TRBV7-2|12|-
ASSLLEGDYGYT
>TRBV7-3|13|TRBD2
ASSPSGKGQETQY
>TRBV18|14|-
ASSPPNGRAAGELF
>TRBV7-3|14|TRBD2
ASSPGTSGFTDTQY
>TRBV6-1|13|TRBD2
ASSALAGGKDTQY
>TRBV9|15|-
ASSVSTGRAGGNTIY
>TRBV5-1|11|-
ASSLGPADEQF
>TRBV27|15|TRBD1
ASSFYLRDRFPTEAF
>TRBV19|13|TRBD2
ASSIAGAGVGEQF
>TRBV4-1|16|-
ASSQDVQGSSTKNIQY
>TRBV6-1|14|TRBD1
ASSDYDRGINYGYT
>TRBV4-2|15|TRBD2
ASSQDLAGGSKNIQY
>TRBV9|11|-
ASSALSTDTQY
>TRBV12-5|11|-
ASGRLERETQY
>TRBV19|12|-
ASSTGAGNQPQH
>TRBV20-1|8|-
SAGVDEQF
>TRBV7-9|12|-
ASSLMVIDNEQF
>TRBV5-4|10|-
ASSFWDGEQF
>TRBV4-1|15|-
ASSQEVSFSSYNEQF
>TRBV4-1|13|TRBD1
VSSQGTGPAQPQH
>TRBV14|13|TRBD2
ASSPAGLSYNEQF
>TRBV9|11|-
ASSVAGNTEAF
>TRBV5-1|13|-
ASSLVGEAYNEQF
>TRBV10-3|14|TRBD2
AISRASGSVSDTQY
>TRBV10-3|14|-
AISGSTGPSNQPQH
>TRBV2|14|TRBD2
ASSGYISGGGETQY
>TRBV5-6|10|-
ASNTGLYEQY
>TRBV19|11|-
ASSEGGGYEQY
>TRBV30|9|-
ASSFVADRF
>TRBV19|10|-
ASSILFQPQH
>TRBV27|12|-
ASSSPGPYSPLH
>TRBV11-2|13|-
ASSLDVQGGQPQH
>TRBV19|12|TRBD1
ASSARTGNYGYT
>TRBV7-9|14|-
ASSHTTLTGNQPQH
>TRBV19|9|-
ASSRAYGYT
>TRBV2|14|-
ASSRPTTGFSYEQY